The TCR beta chain described here comes from a study of blood T cell repertoires in COVID-19. For the study at large: T cells, B-cell-depleted T cells, or PBMCs supplied cDNA or gDNA.

From germline, CDR1 is SQVTM and CDR2 ANQGSEA. This CDR3 spans 14 amino acids. V shed 1 base, J shed 8 bases, and the junction held 1 base outside the gene matches. Repertoires were generated with immunoSEQ multiplex PCR, while TCRdb's copy carries only in-frame clones and drops some. The table has 150,000 or so clones, about 90% seen once. Participants' reported clinical history set cohort assignment. The sequenced material came from PBMCs or T cells enriched from blood (not recorded which). J is TRBJ2-1 and V is TRBV29-1; 14 bases match TRBD2. This TCR came from a woman aged 40 to 49 who had been exposed to COVID-19. The CDR3 protein is CSVEGLAGGHEQFF. The DNA of the CDR3 is TGCAGCGTTGAAGGACTAGCGGGGGGGCATGAGCAGTTCTTC.